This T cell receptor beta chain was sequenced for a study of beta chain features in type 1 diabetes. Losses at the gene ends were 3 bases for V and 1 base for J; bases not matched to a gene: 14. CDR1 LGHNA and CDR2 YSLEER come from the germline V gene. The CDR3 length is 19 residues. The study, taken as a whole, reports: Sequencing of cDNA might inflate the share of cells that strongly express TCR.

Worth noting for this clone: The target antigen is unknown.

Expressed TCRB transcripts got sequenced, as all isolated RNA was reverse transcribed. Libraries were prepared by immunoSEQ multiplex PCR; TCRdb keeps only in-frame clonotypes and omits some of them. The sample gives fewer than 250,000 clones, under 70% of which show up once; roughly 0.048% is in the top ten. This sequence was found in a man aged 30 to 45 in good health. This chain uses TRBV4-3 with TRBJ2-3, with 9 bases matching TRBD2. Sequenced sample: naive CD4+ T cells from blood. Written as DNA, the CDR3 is TGCGCCAGCAGCCACCACGGGGGCGGGAGGGCAGAGGGCACAGATACGCAGTATTTT. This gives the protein CASSHHGGGRAEGTDTQYF.